This TCR beta chain was retrieved from a study of beta chain features in type 1 diabetes. General study findings and limits: Insertions were fewer and deletions more numerous at VDJ junctions in type 1 diabetes patients. Researchers could not determine here whether HLA type influences TCRB rearrangement. Sequencing the cDNA could make cells with high TCR expression show up more than they should.

Blood was collected once per donor into heparin, averaging about 116 mL. Reverse transcribing all isolated RNA meant expressed TCRB transcripts were sequenced. Some clones are missing from TCRdb's copy, which holds only in-frame ones; the method was immunoSEQ multiplex PCR. Of a few hundred thousand clones listed, more than 12% are singletons. Regarding this clone: Its cognate antigen is unknown.

Sequencing was performed on naive CD4+ T cells from blood. The sequence was collected from a woman aged 18 to 35 in good health.

CDR3 sequence reads: CASSQDIGGRNEQYF. CDR3 sequence (DNA): TGCGCCAGCAGCCAAGATATCGGGGGGCGGAACGAGCAGTACTTC. This chain joins TRBV4-1 and TRBJ2-7; the D gene is possibly TRBD2 (7 bases). The V and J ends lost 0 bases and 5 bases respectively, with 14 bases between them. CDR1 is MGHRA and CDR2 is YSYEKL in the germline V gene. The CDR3 has 15 residues.